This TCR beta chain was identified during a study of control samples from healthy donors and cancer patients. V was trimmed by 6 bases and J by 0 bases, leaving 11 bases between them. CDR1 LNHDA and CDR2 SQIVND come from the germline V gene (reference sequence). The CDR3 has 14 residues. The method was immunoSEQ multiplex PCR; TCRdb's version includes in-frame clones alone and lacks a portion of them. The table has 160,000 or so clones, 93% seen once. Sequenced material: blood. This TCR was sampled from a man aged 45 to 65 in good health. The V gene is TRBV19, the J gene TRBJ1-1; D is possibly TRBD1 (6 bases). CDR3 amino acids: CASRSGQMNTEAFF. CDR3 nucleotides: TGTGCCAGTAGGTCTGGACAGATGAACACTGAAGCTTTCTTT.